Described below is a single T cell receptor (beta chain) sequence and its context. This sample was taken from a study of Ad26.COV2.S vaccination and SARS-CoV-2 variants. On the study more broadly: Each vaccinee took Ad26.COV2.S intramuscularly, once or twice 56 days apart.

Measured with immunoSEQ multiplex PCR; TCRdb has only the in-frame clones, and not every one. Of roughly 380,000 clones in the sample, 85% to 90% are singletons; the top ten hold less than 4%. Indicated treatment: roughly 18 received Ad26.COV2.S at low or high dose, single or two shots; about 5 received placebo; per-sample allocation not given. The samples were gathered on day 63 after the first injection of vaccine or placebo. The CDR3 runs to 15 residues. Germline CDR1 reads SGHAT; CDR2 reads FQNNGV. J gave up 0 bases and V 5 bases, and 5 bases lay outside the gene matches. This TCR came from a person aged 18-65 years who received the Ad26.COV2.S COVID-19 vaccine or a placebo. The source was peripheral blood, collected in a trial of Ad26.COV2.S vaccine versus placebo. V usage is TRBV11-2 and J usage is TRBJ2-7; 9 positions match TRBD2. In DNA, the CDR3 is TGTGCCAGCAGCCACGGACTAGCGTTCTCCTACGAGCAGTACTTC. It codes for CASSHGLAFSYEQYF.